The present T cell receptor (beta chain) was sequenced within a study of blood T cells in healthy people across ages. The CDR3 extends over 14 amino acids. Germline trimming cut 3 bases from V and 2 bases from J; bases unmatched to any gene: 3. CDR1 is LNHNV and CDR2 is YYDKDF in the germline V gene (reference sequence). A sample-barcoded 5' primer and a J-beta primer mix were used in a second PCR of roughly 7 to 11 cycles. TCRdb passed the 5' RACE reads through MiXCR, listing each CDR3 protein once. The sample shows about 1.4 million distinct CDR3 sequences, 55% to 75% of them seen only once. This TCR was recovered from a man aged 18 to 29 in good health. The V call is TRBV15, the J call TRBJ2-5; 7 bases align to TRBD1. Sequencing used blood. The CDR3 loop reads CATSRDRSQETQYF. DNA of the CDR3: TGTGCCACCAGCAGGGACAGGTCTCAAGAGACCCAGTACTTC.